Described below is a single TCR beta chain sequence and its context. Its antigen is as yet unknown. The assay was immunoSEQ multiplex PCR, and TCRdb's table has in-frame clones only and misses some. The sample holds approximately 15,000 clones, 75% to 90% seen once. The CDR3 runs to 14 residues. The V end was cut by 3 bases, the J end by 1 base, with 9 bases between. Germline V gene lookup returns CDR1 GTSNPN and CDR2 SVGIG (reference sequence). This sample was included in a study of T cell repertoires in ileal Crohn's disease. Study-level points and caveats: Sorted CD8 T cells held more high-frequency clones than CD4.

The rearrangement links TRBV30 to TRBJ2-2; a possible D gene is TRBD1 (6 bases). This clonotype originated in an adult with Crohn's disease. The sample was ileal tissue. The CDR3 region has the DNA TGTGCCTGGAGACAGGGTCTGAACACCGGGGAGCTGTTTTTT. Encoded protein: CAWRQGLNTGELFF.